The rows below give T cell receptor beta chains drawn from one sample of a study of blood T cell repertoires in COVID-19. Produced via immunoSEQ multiplex PCR; TCRdb's table is partial and in-frame only. The top ten clones hold 2% to 3% of a sample with hundreds of thousands of clones, about nine tenths of them seen once. The sequenced sample was PBMCs or T cells enriched from blood (not recorded which). The receptors shown here come from a woman in her twenties or thirties with acute COVID-19. Both conserved end residues are part of each CDR3. A D gene is named only where the DNA matches it firmly. Size is stated for part of the rows, as once, few or many counts, or as a class when the clone is expanded.

TRBJ2-3	-	TRBD2	TRBV4-1	TGCGCCAGCAGCCAAGATATGGCGGGGGGCCGCTACCTTCCAGATACGCAGTATTTT	CASSQDMAGGRYLPDTQYF
TRBJ2-1	few	-	TRBV10-1	TGCGCCACCTCGAGCGGCAGTATCGATGAGCAGTTCTTC	CATSSGSIDEQFF
TRBJ1-6	-	TRBD1	TRBV2	TGTGCCAGCAGTGAACATCGGACAGGGAGATGGGATTCACCCCTCCACTTT	CASSEHRTGRWDSPLHF
TRBJ1-5	-	-	TRBV10-3	TGTGCCATCAGTGAGTCCTCCACGGGGCAGCCCCAGCATTTT	CAISESSTGQPQHF
TRBJ2-1	-	TRBD2	TRBV11-2	TGTGCCAGCAGCACGGGACTAGCCCTGTACTATGAGCAGTTCTTC	CASSTGLALYYEQFF
TRBJ2-3	-	-	TRBV18	TGTGCCAGCTCCCAAGGCGAGTTGGGCGCAGATACGCAGTATTTT	CASSQGELGADTQYF
TRBJ1-5	few	-	TRBV2	TGTGCCACCGACCAGACAGGCGGCCAGCCCCAGCATTTT	CATDQTGGQPQHF
TRBJ1-5	few	TRBD1	TRBV2	TGTGCCAGCAGTAAGACAGGGACGGTTGATCAGCCCCAGCATTTT	CASSKTGTVDQPQHF
TRBJ1-1	-	-	TRBV19	TGTGCCAGTAGTGTCATGAACACTGAAGCTTTCTTT	CASSVMNTEAFF
TRBJ2-7	-	-	TRBV7-2	TGTGCCAGCAGCTCGCACAGGGATCGGTGGAGACGGTACGAGCAGTACTTC	CASSSHRDRWRRYEQYF
TRBJ1-1	-	-	TRBV2	TGTGCCAGCAGTGAAGTGGCTACTGAAGCTTTCTTT	CASSEVATEAFF
TRBJ2-7	-	TRBD1	TRBV18	TGTGCCAGCTCACCACGGGAGATGACAGGGGGAACCTACGAGCAGTACTTC	CASSPREMTGGTYEQYF
TRBJ1-4	-	-	TRBV4-3	TGCGCCAGCAGCCAAGATGGCGGCAGCTTTAATGAAAAACTGTTTTTT	CASSQDGGSFNEKLFF
TRBJ1-3	-	-	TRBV6-5	TGTGCCAGCAGTTACTCGAGGATCCCCACTGGAAACACCATATATTTT	CASSYSRIPTGNTIYF
TRBJ2-7	-	-	TRBV3-1/TRBV3-2	TGTGCCAGCAGCCAAGAAGGCGGCTACGAGCAGTACTTC	CASSQEGGYEQYF
TRBJ1-3	few	-	TRBV29-1	TGCAGCGTTGCGGACACCTCTGGAAACACCATATATTTT	CSVADTSGNTIYF
TRBJ2-1	once	TRBD1	TRBV7-2	TGTGCCAGCAGCAAAAGGGGGCTTGAGCAGTTCTTC	CASSKRGLEQFF
TRBJ1-2	-	-	TRBV5-6	TGTGCCAGCAGCTTGGCAACTAACTATGGCTACACCTTC	CASSLATNYGYTF
TRBJ1-6	-	-	TRBV2	TGTGCCAGCAGTGAAGATGCCCCGCGATCCTATAATTCACCCCTCCACTTT	CASSEDAPRSYNSPLHF
TRBJ1-4	-	TRBD1	TRBV5-1	TGCGCCAGCAGCTGGACAGGCTCCCATGAAAAACTGTTTTTT	CASSWTGSHEKLFF
TRBJ1-1	-	TRBD1	TRBV27	TGTGCCAGCAGTTGGGACAGCAACACTGAAGCTTTCTTT	CASSWDSNTEAFF
TRBJ1-1	-	-	TRBV13	TGTGCCAGCAGCAAAGGGAGCCCTAGAGCTTTCTTT	CASSKGSPRAFF
TRBJ2-7	-	TRBD2	TRBV5-1	TGCGCCAGCAGCTTAGGCGGGGGGGGCTCCTACGAGCAGTACTTC	CASSLGGGGSYEQYF
TRBJ1-1	-	-	TRBV13	TGTGCCAGCAGCTTATCTGACTCGAACACTGAAGCTTTCTTT	CASSLSDSNTEAFF
TRBJ2-7	-	-	TRBV5-1	TGCGCCAGCAGCTTACTAGGACGGAGCTCCTACGAGCAGTACTTC	CASSLLGRSSYEQYF
TRBJ2-3	-	-	TRBV19	TGTGCCACTAGCCGGGACTCGCAGAGAGGTACGCAGTATTTT	CATSRDSQRGTQYF
TRBJ1-5	few	-	TRBV15	TGTGCCACCAGCAGAGAGAGGGACTCTTATCAGCCCCAGCATTTT	CATSRERDSYQPQHF
TRBJ2-2	-	TRBD1	TRBV10-3	TGTGCCATCAGTGAGTCGTCAGGGACAGGGGGTCACACCGGGGAGCTGTTTTTT	CAISESSGTGGHTGELFF
TRBJ1-3	once	-	TRBV27	TGTGCCAGCAGTTTATCAGTACAGAGCTCTGGAAACACCATATATTTT	CASSLSVQSSGNTIYF
TRBJ2-3	once	-	TRBV25-1	TGTGCCAGCAGTGAATCACCTGGAGCCAGCTCAGATACGCAGTATTTT	CASSESPGASSDTQYF
TRBJ1-5	-	TRBD1	TRBV30	TGTGCCTGGCGGGACAGGGGAAATCAGCCCCAGCATTTT	CAWRDRGNQPQHF
TRBJ2-7	once	TRBD1	TRBV6-5	TGTGCCAGCAGGGGCACAGGGGGATACTACGAGCAGTACTTC	CASRGTGGYYEQYF
TRBJ2-2	-	-	TRBV27	TGTGCCAGCACCCTAGACAGCGCGAACACCGGGGAGCTGTTTTTT	CASTLDSANTGELFF
TRBJ1-4	-	TRBD1	TRBV11-2	TGTGCCAGCAGCTACGGACAGGGCCATAATGAAAAACTGTTTTTT	CASSYGQGHNEKLFF
TRBJ2-5	-	TRBD1	TRBV7-9	TGTGCCAGCCAGTCGGTAGGCGGGACAGGGAGTCGAGAGACCCAGTACTTC	CASQSVGGTGSRETQYF
TRBJ1-2	-	TRBD1	TRBV7-2	TGTGCCAGCAGCCCGGACAGGGGGCGCCTCTATGGCTACACCTTC	CASSPDRGRLYGYTF
TRBJ1-2	-	-	TRBV7-8	TGTGCCAGCAGGAACGCAGGGGCCGTAGATGGCTACACCTTC	CASRNAGAVDGYTF
TRBJ2-7	-	-	TRBV11-2	TGTGCCAGCAGCCTATCTCCCCTCCCCGACTACGAGCAGTACTTC	CASSLSPLPDYEQYF
TRBJ1-2	-	-	TRBV5-1	TGCGCCAGCAGCTTCCAGGTTAACTATGGCTACACCTTC	CASSFQVNYGYTF
TRBJ1-4	-	TRBD1	TRBV11-2	TGTGCCAGCAGCCCTGCTCCGACAGGGGATGAAAAACTGTTTTTT	CASSPAPTGDEKLFF
TRBJ2-5	-	-	TRBV7-9	TGTGCCAGCCTAAAGTCGAGGGGGGAGACCCAGTACTTC	CASLKSRGETQYF
TRBJ1-2	-	-	TRBV7-8	TGTGCCAGCAGCTTAGCTCGGACTCTGAACTATGGCTACACCTTC	CASSLARTLNYGYTF
TRBJ2-4	-	TRBD2	TRBV7-2	TGTGCCAGCAGCACACCTACCGGTTCGCTAGCGGGGGAGTCCATTCAGTACTTC	CASSTPTGSLAGESIQYF
TRBJ1-5	few	TRBD1	TRBV19	TGTGCCAGTAGTATGATCACAGGGGGCTTAAGCAATCAGCCCCAGCATTTT	CASSMITGGLSNQPQHF
TRBJ2-7	-	-	TRBV7-9	TGTGCCAGCAGCTTAACCCAGGGCTACGAGCAGTACTTC	CASSLTQGYEQYF
TRBJ1-6	-	TRBD1	TRBV6-4	TGTGCCAGCAGTGACGACAGGGTCAATTCACCCCTCCACTTT	CASSDDRVNSPLHF